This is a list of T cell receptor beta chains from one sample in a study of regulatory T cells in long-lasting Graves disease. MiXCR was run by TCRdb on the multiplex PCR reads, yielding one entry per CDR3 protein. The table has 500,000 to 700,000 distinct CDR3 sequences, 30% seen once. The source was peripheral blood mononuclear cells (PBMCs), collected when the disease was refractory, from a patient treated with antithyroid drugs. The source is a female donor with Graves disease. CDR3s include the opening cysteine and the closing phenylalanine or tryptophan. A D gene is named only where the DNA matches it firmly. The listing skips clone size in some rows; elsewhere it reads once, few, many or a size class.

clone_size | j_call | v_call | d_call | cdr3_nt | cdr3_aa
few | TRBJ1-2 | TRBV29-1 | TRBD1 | TGCAGCACCGGGACAGGGGGCAACTATGGCTACACCTTC | CSTGTGGNYGYTF
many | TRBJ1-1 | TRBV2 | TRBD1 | TGTGCCAGCAGAGACGGGACAGGGGGCACTGAAGCTTTCTTT | CASRDGTGGTEAFF
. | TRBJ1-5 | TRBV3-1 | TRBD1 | TGTGCCAGCAGCCAAGAGGGGGGGACAGGACGCCATCAGCCCCAGCATTTT | CASSQEGGTGRHQPQHF
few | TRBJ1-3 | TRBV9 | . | TGTGCCAGCAGCGACCAGCGGTTCAGTAGCTCTGGAAACACCATATATTTT | CASSDQRFSSSGNTIYF
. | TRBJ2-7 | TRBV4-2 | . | TGTGCCAGCAGCCAATTACAGGGAAGGTCCTACGAGCAGTACTTC | CASSQLQGRSYEQYF
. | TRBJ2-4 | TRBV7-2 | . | TGTGCCAGCAGCTTAGTGTGGCAGGGGTCCAAAAACATTCAGTACTTC | CASSLVWQGSKNIQYF
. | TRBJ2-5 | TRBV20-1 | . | TGCAGTGCTAGCCTTCAGGGGCCCATCCAAGAGACCCAGTACTTC | CSASLQGPIQETQYF
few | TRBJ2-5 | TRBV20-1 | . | TGCAGTGCTAGTCCGGACCAAGGGACCCAGTACTTC | CSASPDQGTQYF
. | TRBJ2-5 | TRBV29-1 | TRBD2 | TGCAGCGTGCGGGGGGCGGAGACCCAGTACTTC | CSVRGAETQYF
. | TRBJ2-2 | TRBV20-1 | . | TGCAGTGCTGGAGAGCCTAACACCGGGGAGCTGTTTTTT | CSAGEPNTGELFF
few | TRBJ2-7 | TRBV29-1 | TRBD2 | TGCAGCGTTGGTCCCAAACTAGCGGCCAACTACGAGCAGTACTTC | CSVGPKLAANYEQYF
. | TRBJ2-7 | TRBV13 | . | TGTGCCAGCAGCACCCAAAATGGGGTGGACGAGCAGTACTTC | CASSTQNGVDEQYF
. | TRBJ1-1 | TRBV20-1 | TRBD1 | TGCAGTGCTCTCCGGACAGGGCTCACTGAAGCTTTCTTT | CSALRTGLTEAFF
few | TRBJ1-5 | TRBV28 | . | TGTGCCAGCAGTTTAGTCAGGGCCGGGCCCCAGCATTTT | CASSLVRAGPQHF
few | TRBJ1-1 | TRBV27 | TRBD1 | TGTGCCAGCAGTTTAGGGACAGGGACTAACACTGAAGCTTTCTTT | CASSLGTGTNTEAFF
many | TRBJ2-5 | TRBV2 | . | TGTGCCAGCAGTCCTCCTGGGGAGGAGACCCAGTACTTC | CASSPPGEETQYF
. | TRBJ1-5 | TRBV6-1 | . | TGTGCCAGCAGACCCACCGGGACGGCGAGCAATCAGCCCCAGCATTTT | CASRPTGTASNQPQHF
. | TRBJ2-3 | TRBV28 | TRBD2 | TGTGCCAGCAAAGCGGGAGGCACAGATACGCAGTATTTT | CASKAGGTDTQYF
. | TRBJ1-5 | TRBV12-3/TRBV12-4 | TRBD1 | TGTGCCAGCAGACTTCGCCGGGACAGGGGCGTTAATCAGCCCCAGCATTTT | CASRLRRDRGVNQPQHF
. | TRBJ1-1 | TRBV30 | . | TGTGCCTGGAGTAACAGGTTTGGGTACACTGAAGCTTTCTTT | CAWSNRFGYTEAFF
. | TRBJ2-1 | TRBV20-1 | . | TGCAGTGCTAGAGTGAGGGAAGAGAATGAGCAGTTCTTC | CSARVREENEQFF
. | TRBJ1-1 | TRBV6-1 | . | TGTGCCAGCAGTGAAGACAGGGTAAGGGGCACTGAAGCTTTCTTT | CASSEDRVRGTEAFF
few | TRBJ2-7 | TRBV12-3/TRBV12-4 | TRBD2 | TGTGCCAGCAGTTTAGTTCCTGGGAGGGATCCCCCATATGAGCAGTACTTC | CASSLVPGRDPPYEQYF
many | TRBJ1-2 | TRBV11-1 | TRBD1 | TGTGCCAGCAGCTTGGAGAACAGGGGTAACTATGGCTACACCTTC | CASSLENRGNYGYTF
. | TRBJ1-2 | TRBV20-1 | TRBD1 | TGCAGTGCTAGATTTGTCAGGGGGGACACCTTC | CSARFVRGDTF
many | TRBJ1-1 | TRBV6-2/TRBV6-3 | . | TGTGCCAGCAGTTACTCGGACAGACGCACTGAAGCTTTCTTT | CASSYSDRRTEAFF
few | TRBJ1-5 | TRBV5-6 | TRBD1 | TGTGCCAGCAGTGAGAGAGGGACAGGGTCTATTCAGCCCCAGCATTTT | CASSERGTGSIQPQHF
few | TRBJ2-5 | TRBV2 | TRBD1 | TGTGCCAGCAGTACAGGACAGGTGGGAGAGACCCAGTACTTC | CASSTGQVGETQYF
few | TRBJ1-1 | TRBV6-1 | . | TGTGCCAGCAGTCCACCCCATTGGGGAGAGCACACTGAAGCTTTCTTT | CASSPPHWGEHTEAFF
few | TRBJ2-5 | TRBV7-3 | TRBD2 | TGTGCCAGCAGCCTACCGACTAGCGGGGAGCAAGAGACCCAGTACTTC | CASSLPTSGEQETQYF
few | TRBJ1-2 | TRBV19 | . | TGTGCCAGTAGTATACGTGGCTCTTACTATGGCTACACCTTC | CASSIRGSYYGYTF
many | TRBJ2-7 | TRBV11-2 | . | TGTACCACTGACTCGGCTGGCTACGAGCAGTACTTC | CTTDSAGYEQYF
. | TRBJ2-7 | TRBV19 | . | TGTGCCAGTCGGGGACCAGACGAGCAGTACTTC | CASRGPDEQYF
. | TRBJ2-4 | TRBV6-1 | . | TGTGCCAGCAGAGACCTCGTCATGGCCAAAAACATTCAGTACTTC | CASRDLVMAKNIQYF
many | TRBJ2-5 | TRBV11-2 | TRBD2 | TGTGCCAGCAGACTAGCGGGAGGCCGCGAAGAGACCCAGTACTTC | CASRLAGGREETQYF
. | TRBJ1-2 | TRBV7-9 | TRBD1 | TGTGCCAGCAAAGAGGGGGCAAACTATGGCTACACCTTC | CASKEGANYGYTF
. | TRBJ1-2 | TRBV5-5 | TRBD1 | TGTGCCAGCAGCCCGAGAGGACAGGGGGCAAAAGGCTACACCTTC | CASSPRGQGAKGYTF
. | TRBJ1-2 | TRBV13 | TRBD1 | TGTGCCAGCAGCGGTACAGGGGAGGGGAATGGCTACACCTTC | CASSGTGEGNGYTF
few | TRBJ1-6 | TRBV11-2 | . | TGTGCCAGCAGTCGTACAGGGCAGAGCTCCTATAATTCACCCCTCCACTTT | CASSRTGQSSYNSPLHF
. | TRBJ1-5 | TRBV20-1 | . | TGCAGCCTAGGTAGGGGGGAGTGGAGCAATCAGCCCCAGCATTTT | CSLGRGEWSNQPQHF
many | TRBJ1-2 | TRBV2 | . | TGTGCCAGCTCACTCTCGGCGGGGTCCTATGGCTACACCTTC | CASSLSAGSYGYTF
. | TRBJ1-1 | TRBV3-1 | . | TGTGCCAGCAGCCAAGCGGACATACCGAACACTGAAGCTTTCTTT | CASSQADIPNTEAFF
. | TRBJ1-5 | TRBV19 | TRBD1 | TGTGCCAGTAGTGCACAGACAGGGCGAGGTCAGCCCCAGCATTTT | CASSAQTGRGQPQHF
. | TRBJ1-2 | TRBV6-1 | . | TGTGCCAGCAGTGAGTCGGCAGCGGCTTGTGGCTACACCTTC | CASSESAAACGYTF
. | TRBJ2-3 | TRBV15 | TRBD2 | TGTGCCACCAGCAGAGATCCAGCGGGAGGGCCCACAGATACGCAGTATTTT | CATSRDPAGGPTDTQYF
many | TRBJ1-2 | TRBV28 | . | TGTGCCAGCAGGGCCCGGACGCGGCCCTTCACCTTC | CASRARTRPFTF
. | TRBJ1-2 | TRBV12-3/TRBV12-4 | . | TGTGCCAGCCGGTCGGCAGGGAGTAACTATGGCTACACCTTC | CASRSAGSNYGYTF
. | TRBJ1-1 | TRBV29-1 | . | TGCAGCGTCTCCCATCCACCCATGAACACTGAAGCTTTCTTT | CSVSHPPMNTEAFF
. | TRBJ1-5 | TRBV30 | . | TGTGCCTGGAGTGTACGCGGGCCAAGCAATCAGCCCCAGCATTTT | CAWSVRGPSNQPQHF
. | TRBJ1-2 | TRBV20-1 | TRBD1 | TGCAGTGCTAGGGGGGACAGGGACAAGGGCTACACCTTC | CSARGDRDKGYTF
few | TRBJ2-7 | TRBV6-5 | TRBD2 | TGTGCCAGCAGTTATGCGCGGACCGCGGGGGGGCAGTACTTC | CASSYARTAGGQYF
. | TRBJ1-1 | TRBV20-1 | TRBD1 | TGCAGTGCGACGACAGGGTTCATTGAAGCTTTCTTT | CSATTGFIEAFF
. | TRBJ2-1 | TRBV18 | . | TGTGCCAGCTCACCAAGGGGTGACTATTACAATGAGCAGTTCTTC | CASSPRGDYYNEQFF
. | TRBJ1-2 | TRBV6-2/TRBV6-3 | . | TGTGCCAGCAGTTACTCCGTCGTGAAAGGCTACACCTTC | CASSYSVVKGYTF